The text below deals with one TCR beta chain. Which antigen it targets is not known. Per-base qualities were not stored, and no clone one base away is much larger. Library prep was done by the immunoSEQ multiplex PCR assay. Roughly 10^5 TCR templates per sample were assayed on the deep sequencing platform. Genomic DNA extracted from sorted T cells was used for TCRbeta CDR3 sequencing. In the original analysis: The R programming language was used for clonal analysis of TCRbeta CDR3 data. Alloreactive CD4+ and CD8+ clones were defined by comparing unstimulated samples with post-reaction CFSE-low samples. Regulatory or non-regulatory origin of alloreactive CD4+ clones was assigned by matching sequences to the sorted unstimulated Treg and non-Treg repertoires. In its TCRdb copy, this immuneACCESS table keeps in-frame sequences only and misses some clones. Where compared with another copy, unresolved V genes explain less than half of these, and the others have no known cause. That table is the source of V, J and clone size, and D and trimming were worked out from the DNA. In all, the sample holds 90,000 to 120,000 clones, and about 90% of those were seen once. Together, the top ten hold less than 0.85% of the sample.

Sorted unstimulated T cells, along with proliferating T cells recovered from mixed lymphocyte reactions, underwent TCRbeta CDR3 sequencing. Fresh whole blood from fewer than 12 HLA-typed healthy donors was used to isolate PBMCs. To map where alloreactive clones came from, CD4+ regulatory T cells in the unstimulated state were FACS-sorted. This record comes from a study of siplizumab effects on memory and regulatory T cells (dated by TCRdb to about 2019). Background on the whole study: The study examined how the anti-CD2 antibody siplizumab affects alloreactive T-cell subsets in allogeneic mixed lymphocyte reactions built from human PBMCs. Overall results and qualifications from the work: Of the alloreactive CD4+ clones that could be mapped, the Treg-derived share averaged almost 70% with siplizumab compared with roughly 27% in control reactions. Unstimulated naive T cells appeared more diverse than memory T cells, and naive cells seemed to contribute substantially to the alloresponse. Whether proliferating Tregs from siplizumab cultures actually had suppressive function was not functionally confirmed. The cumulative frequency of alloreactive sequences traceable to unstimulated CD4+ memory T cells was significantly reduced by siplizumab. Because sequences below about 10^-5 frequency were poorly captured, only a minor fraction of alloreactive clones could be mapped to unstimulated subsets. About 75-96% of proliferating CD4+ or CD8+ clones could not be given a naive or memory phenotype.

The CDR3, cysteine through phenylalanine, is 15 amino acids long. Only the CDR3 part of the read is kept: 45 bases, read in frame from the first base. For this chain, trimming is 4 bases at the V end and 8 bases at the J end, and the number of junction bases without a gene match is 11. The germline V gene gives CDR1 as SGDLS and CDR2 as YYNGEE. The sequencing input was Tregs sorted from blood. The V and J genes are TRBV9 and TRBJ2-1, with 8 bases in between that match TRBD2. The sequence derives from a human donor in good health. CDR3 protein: CASSPNVGLAHEQFF. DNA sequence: TGTGCCAGCAGCCCCAACGTTGGACTAGCCCATGAGCAGTTCTTC.